This is a list of T cell receptor beta chains from one sample in a study of PD-L1 blockade in urothelial cancer. Generated by immunoSEQ multiplex PCR, the TCRdb table keeps only in-frame clones and is missing some. The table has about 38,000 clones, around four fifths seen once. The sample in question was PBMCs, obtained around atezolizumab (anti-PD-L1) treatment. The receptors originated from a man older than 75 with urothelial cancer. Both conserved end residues are trimmed from each CDR3.

v_call	j_call	cdr3_aa
TRBV11-3	TRBJ2-2	ASSPGQPTGELF
TRBV7-2	TRBJ2-5	ASSSYTGETQY
TRBV6-5	TRBJ2-1	ASSYSVLARGNEQF
TRBV11-1	TRBJ2-5	ASSLERESQETQY
TRBV5-1	TRBJ2-7	ASSLDAGGPYEQY
TRBV6-5	TRBJ1-6	ASSRLGTGNSPLH
TRBV7-2	TRBJ1-4	ASRPGTANEKLF
TRBV5-1	TRBJ2-3	ASSLAKVITDTQY
TRBV4-1	TRBJ2-5	ASSQEGGGQETQY
TRBV6-5	TRBJ1-1	ASSYSGGGLNTEAF
TRBV7-9	TRBJ1-5	ASSSPRGGRSNQPQH
TRBV6-1	TRBJ1-5	ASSAGRNNQPQH
TRBV30	TRBJ2-1	AWSPLLAGAGEQF
TRBV6-5	TRBJ1-2	ATKTGNHPDYGYT
TRBV7-9	TRBJ2-3	ASSDYTDTQY
TRBV5-4	TRBJ2-7	ASSPSGGPYEQY
TRBV18	TRBJ2-6	ASSPPQQGSGANVLT
TRBV10-1	TRBJ2-1	ASSIGTSEYNEQF
TRBV7-8	TRBJ2-7	ASSLEGVLYEQY
TRBV7-8	TRBJ2-7	ASSFFSAGTGAYEQY
TRBV11-2	TRBJ2-1	ASSLLVGAYNEQF
TRBV4-1	TRBJ1-1	ASSQDSVGFTEAF
TRBV27	TRBJ2-5	ASSVDRGRETQY
TRBV30	TRBJ2-3	AWIGLTDTQY
TRBV2	TRBJ2-7	ASRPQGASYEQY
TRBV5-1	TRBJ1-3	ASSFDGSSGNTIY
TRBV6-5	TRBJ2-5	ASSYSAGGGETQY
TRBV9	TRBJ2-5	ASSPQGRGQETQY
TRBV19	TRBJ1-1	ASSIAQGQGNTEAF
TRBV27	TRBJ1-2	ASRAGNYGYT
TRBV30	TRBJ1-2	AYSTGNYGYT
TRBV18	TRBJ2-7	ASSPSPYEQY
TRBV29-1	TRBJ1-1	SVGGVPGGEAF
TRBV18	TRBJ1-1	ASSPPGDTEAF
TRBV6-5	TRBJ1-2	ASRSAGTVYGYT
TRBV4-1	TRBJ1-1	ASSQDPTVSQMNTEAF
TRBV6-6	TRBJ1-5	ASREEGWEQPQH
TRBV2	TRBJ2-2	ASRLDRAAGELF
TRBV18	TRBJ2-5	ASSPSGSGETQY
TRBV11-2	TRBJ2-2	ASSLLPSGKGGTGELF
TRBV11-2	TRBJ1-1	ASSLGQQTGAF
TRBV5-4	TRBJ1-6	ASSLGQGINNSPLH
TRBV2	TRBJ2-3	ASSVSGGSADTQY
TRBV7-9	TRBJ1-3	ASSLEAPNTIY
TRBV19	TRBJ1-5	ASSIGRGGNQPQH
TRBV19	TRBJ2-2	ASSNRRDTGELF
TRBV5-1	TRBJ2-5	ASSLGAGREETQY
TRBV10-3	TRBJ1-4	AISVGQAQELF
TRBV5-1	TRBJ2-2	ASSPNQGTGELF
TRBV9	TRBJ2-1	ASSEAGGTYNEQF
TRBV6-5	TRBJ2-6	ASSYSRAGANVLT
TRBV6-6	TRBJ2-7	ASSSTGTREQY
TRBV7-6	TRBJ2-3	ASSALTAVDTQY